This T cell receptor (beta chain) is from a study of OX40 agonist ivuxolimab in advanced cancers. Across the whole study: Three patients got partial responses; one had hepatocellular carcinoma and two had cutaneous melanoma. Points from the study as a whole: Mean expanded clone counts were higher in CD8+ than CD4+ T cells.

A remark on this clone: The target antigen is unknown.

Per the germline V gene, CDR1 is MGHDK and CDR2 is SYGVNS. This CDR3 comprises 17 residues. V lost 6 bases, J lost 0 bases, and 15 bases lay in between. Here immunoSEQ multiplex PCR was the method, and the copy in TCRdb shows in-frame clones only, minus some. Of under 15,000 clones listed, 84% were seen once; the top ten hold over 40%. The sequencing used CD4+ or CD8+ T cells sorted from blood, collected in a trial of the OX40 agonist ivuxolimab. This chain uses TRBV25-1 with TRBJ2-6, with D tentatively TRBD1 (5 bases). The clonotype comes from an adult with an advanced solid tumor such as melanoma, head and neck, liver or kidney cancer. In DNA form, the CDR3 reads TGTGCCAGCAGGGGGCATAAGATTTACTCTGGGGCCAACGTCCTGACTTTC. Translated: CASRGHKIYSGANVLTF.